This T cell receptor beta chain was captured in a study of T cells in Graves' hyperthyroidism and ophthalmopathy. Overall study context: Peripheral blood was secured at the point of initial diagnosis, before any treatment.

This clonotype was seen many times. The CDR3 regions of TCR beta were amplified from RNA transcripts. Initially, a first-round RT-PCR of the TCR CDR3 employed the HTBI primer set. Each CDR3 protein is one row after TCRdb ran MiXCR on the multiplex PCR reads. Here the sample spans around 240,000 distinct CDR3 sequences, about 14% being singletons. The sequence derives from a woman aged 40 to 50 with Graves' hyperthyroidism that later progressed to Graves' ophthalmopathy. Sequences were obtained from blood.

CDR3 DNA sequence: TGTGCCAGCAGCGTAACGAGGGCTGGAAACACCATATATTTT. The encoded protein is CASSVTRAGNTIYF. V is TRBV9 and J is TRBJ1-3; D remains ambiguous. Germline V gives CDR1 SGDLS, CDR2 YYNGEE. Trimming removed 1 base at V and 2 bases at J, with 7 bases between. This CDR3 is built from 14 residues.